This TCR beta chain was recovered during a study of cytomegalovirus exposure and HLA in healthy donors. The donors were part of the validation cohort of fewer than 150 subjects. That cohort was separate from the first cohort, which comprised roughly 670 subjects. Study results and caveats: Whilst most TCR sequences proved rare, a subset of public TCRs occurred across many donors.

Profiling relied on immunoSEQ multiplex PCR, and the TCRdb table lists in-frame clones only, not all of them. The data contain about 82,000 clones, 85% to 95% of them singletons. Regarding this clone: Its specificity is unknown.

The sequencing sample was made of PBMCs. The receptor was isolated from a man in his late teens or twenties in good health and CMV-seronegative.

CDR3 amino acids: CAISGLRGQGPPGNEQFF. CDR3 nucleotide sequence: TGTGCCATCAGTGGGCTAAGGGGACAGGGACCACCTGGCAATGAGCAGTTCTTC. This chain links TRBV10-3 with TRBJ2-1; TRBD1 agrees at 9 bases. V lost 4 bases, J lost 6 bases, and 16 bases stayed unmatched. The CDR3 contains 18 residues. The germline CDR1 and CDR2 sequences are ENHRY and SYGVKD.